This T cell receptor (beta chain) was identified during a study of blood T cell repertoires in COVID-19. Study details: Acute and convalescent COVID-19 specimens originated in the United States, Italy and Spain. PBMCs, B-cell-depleted T cells, or T cells were the source of the cDNA or gDNA that made up the material.

The CDR3 loop spans 16 amino acids. Per germline, CDR1 SEHNR and CDR2 FQNEAQ (reference sequence). The V and J ends lost 1 base and 4 bases, in that order; junction bases with no gene match: 5. In the study's own analysis: Estimated nucleated cell counts came from reference gene primer amplification. TCRdb keeps only in-frame clones here, not all; method: immunoSEQ multiplex PCR. V and J calls and clone size are given by that table; D and trimming were obtained from the DNA. The sample shows under 300,000 clones, 75% to 85% of them seen only once. Sequenced input: peripheral blood. This chain joins TRBV7-9 and TRBJ2-2; 8 bases fit TRBD1. This receptor was obtained from a human donor in a cohort sampled during active COVID-19. This CDR3 reads CASSLVGTGITGELFF. For the CDR3, the DNA is TGTGCCAGCAGCTTAGTAGGGACAGGAATCACCGGGGAGCTGTTTTTT. Based on the CDR3 plus reference TRBV7-9 and TRBJ2-2, the full variable domain is DTGVSQNPRHKITKRGQNVTFRCDPISEHNRLYWYRQTLGQGPEFLTYFQNEAQLEKSRLLSDRFSAERPKGSFSTLEIQRTEQGDSAMYLCASSLVGTGITGELFFGEGSRLTVL.